This T cell receptor beta chain was captured in a study of OX40 agonist ivuxolimab in advanced cancers. Germline values: CDR1 LNHNV, CDR2 YYDKDF (reference sequence). V was pared by 2 bases and J by 9 bases, with 5 bases of the junction left unmatched. This CDR3 contains 14 residues. Data came from immunoSEQ multiplex PCR; TCRdb stores just in-frame clones and leaves some out. This sample has fewer than 70,000 clones, with around nine tenths found just once. The source material was CD4+ or CD8+ T cells sorted from blood, sampled in a trial of the OX40 agonist ivuxolimab. The V gene is TRBV15, the J gene TRBJ2-4; 9 bases are shared with TRBD1. The sequence came from an adult with an advanced solid tumor such as melanoma, head and neck, liver or kidney cancer. Here the CDR3 DNA reads TGTGCCACCAGCAGAACCGGGACAGGGCGCATTCAGTACTTC. Amino acid sequence: CATSRTGTGRIQYF.